The 32 T cell receptor beta chains presented below share a single source sample, sequenced in a study of shared clonotypes between healthy human individuals. Clones were read by immunoSEQ multiplex PCR, and TCRdb kept only the in-frame ones, dropping some. The sample has under 600,000 clones; 95% to 98% are singletons. CD8 cells regarded as naive lacked CD45RO, were positively chosen for CCR7, and omitted terminally differentiated effector memory CD45RA+ cells. Sequencing was done on a sample of naive CD8+ T cells sorted from blood. Receptors originate from a young man in good health.

Here the CDR3 reads CASSIGRDRPYEQYF. The CDR3 region has the DNA TGTGCCAGTAGTATAGGCCGGGACCGACCCTACGAGCAGTACTTC. The chain recombines TRBV19 with TRBJ2-7; D may correspond to TRBD1 or TRBD2 (5 bases each). This CDR3 region has 15 residues. V dropped 1 base and J dropped 2 bases, with 12 bases sitting between them. Looked up from germline, CDR1 is LNHDA and CDR2 is SQIVND (reference sequence).

J is TRBJ1-1 and V is TRBV11-2; 8 bases agree with TRBD1. The V gene end was trimmed by 5 bases and the J gene end by 4 bases; junction bases not matched to a gene: 12. The germline V gene has CDR1 SGHAT and CDR2 FQNNGV. This CDR3 is built from 16 residues. CDR3 protein: CASSPVTGAESTEAFF. CDR3 DNA: TGTGCCAGCAGCCCGGTGACAGGGGCTGAGAGCACTGAAGCTTTCTTT.

The rearrangement joins TRBV7-8 to TRBJ2-7; D unresolved. The germline V gene has CDR1 SGHVS and CDR2 FQNEAQ. The CDR3 extends over 13 amino acids. The germline V and J ends were trimmed by 1 base and 11 bases, with 15 bases remaining between them. This CDR3 reads CASSLEAQPGKYF. CDR3 bases: TGTGCCAGCAGCTTAGAGGCACAGCCTGGCAAGTACTTC.

V gene TRBV7-9 combines with J gene TRBJ2-3; 8 bases fit TRBD2. The CDR3 length is 15 residues. With V trimmed by 5 bases and J by 6 bases, 10 bases remained unmatched. From germline, CDR1 is SEHNR and CDR2 FQNEAQ (reference sequence). The CDR3 reads CASSPREGHIDTQYF. The DNA of the CDR3 is TGTGCCAGCAGCCCCCGGGAGGGCCATATTGATACGCAGTATTTT.

In its sample, this clone was seen once. V gene TRBV28 combines with J gene TRBJ2-7; D may be TRBD2 (5 bases). CDR3 length: 13 residues. Germline CDR1 MDHEN, CDR2 SYDVKM. V lost 6 bases, J lost 4 bases, and 13 bases lay in between. The CDR3 sequence: CASSPALVYEQYF. The CDR3 DNA follows: TGTGCCAGCAGCCCGGCACTAGTTTACGAGCAGTACTTC.

For this clone: Without the conserved terminal phenylalanine or tryptophan, this CDR3 likely stems from a read error. It is unclear where the CDR3 begins or ends on the DNA, so no DNA is shown, and the CDR3 is as TCRdb lists it. The chain links TRBV2 to TRBJ2-7. Including both end residues, the CDR3 is 15 amino acids long. Germline-derived CDR1 and CDR2 are SNHLY and FYNNEI. The CDR3 spells CASSESIGIGLTPTY.

This chain links TRBV7-9 with TRBJ2-7, with TRBD1 as a possible D gene (6 bases). Trimming pared 5 bases from V and 0 bases from J, leaving 14 bases between. The CDR3 is 15 amino acids. CDR1 SEHNR and CDR2 FQNEAQ come from the germline V gene (reference sequence). The CDR3 region has the DNA TGTGCCAGCAGCGACGAGGCAGGGGACTCCTACGAGCAGTACTTC. Its protein product is CASSDEAGDSYEQYF.

As for this clone: Other DNA sequences in the sample encode the same CDR3. J is TRBJ2-3 and V is TRBV9; D may correspond to TRBD1 or TRBD2 (5 bases each). Germline V gene data show CDR1 as SGDLS and CDR2 as YYNGEE. The CDR3 runs to 14 residues. Deletions cut 4 bases from V and 3 bases from J, with 12 bases between. As DNA, the CDR3 is TGTGCCAGCAGCCCCTCAGGGAGTACAGATACGCAGTATTTT. Translation: CASSPSGSTDTQYF.

The J gene is TRBJ2-2, the V gene TRBV7-9; no clear D gene. Trimming removed 3 bases at V and 6 bases at J, with 11 bases between. This CDR3 has 14 amino acids. CDR1 is SEHNR, CDR2 FQNEAQ, per germline (reference sequence). The chain's CDR3 is CASSLSGFSGELFF. In DNA, the CDR3 is TGTGCCAGCAGCTTGTCCGGGTTCTCCGGGGAGCTGTTTTTT. The full variable domain, completed using reference TRBV7-9 and TRBJ2-2, is DTGVSQNPRHKITKRGQNVTFRCDPISEHNRLYWYRQTLGQGPEFLTYFQNEAQLEKSRLLSDRFSAERPKGSFSTLEIQRTEQGDSAMYLCASSLSGFSGELFFGEGSRLTVL.

This clone was detected only once. At one end the junction does not follow the germline gene, possibly because of a read error. J is TRBJ2-1 and V is TRBV18; the D gene could be TRBD1 or TRBD2 (5 bases each). This CDR3 comprises 12 residues. The germline V gene encodes CDR1 KGHSH and CDR2 LQKENI. The chain's CDR3 is CASSPGGMTYVF. CDR3 DNA sequence: TGTGCCAGCTCACCAGGGGGTATGACTTACGTCTTC. Full variable domain (remainder filled in from reference TRBV18 and TRBJ2-1): NAGVMQNPRHLVRRRGQEARLRCSPMKGHSHVYWYRQLPEEGLKFMVYLQKENIIDESGMPKERFSAEFPKEGPSILRIQQVVRGDSAAYFCASSPGGMTYVFGPGTRLTVL.

The genes are TRBV27 and TRBJ2-2; tentatively, D is TRBD2 (5 bases). Trimming pared 0 bases from V and 8 bases from J, leaving 13 bases between. CDR1 is MNHEY and CDR2 is SMNVEV in the germline V gene (reference sequence). The CDR3 consists of 15 residues. The DNA for the CDR3 is TGTGCCAGCAGTTTATCGAGACGGGGTCAAGGGGAGCTGTTTTTT. Encoded protein: CASSLSRRGQGELFF.

This rearrangement joins TRBV5-3 to TRBJ1-1, with a weak D call TRBD1 (5 bases). TRBV5-3 has ORF status, its function being uncertain. There are 17 residues in the CDR3. Trimming shortened V by 2 bases and J by 2 bases, and 19 bases separated the two germline ends. The CDR3 spells CARSFRQGIISNTEAFF. CDR3 nucleotide sequence: TGTGCCAGAAGCTTCAGGCAGGGAATAATAAGTAACACTGAAGCTTTCTTT.

The rearrangement uses TRBV7-9 and TRBJ2-1; D perhaps matches TRBD1 (6 bases). This CDR3 is built from 15 residues. Trimming removed 5 bases at V and 0 bases at J, with 11 bases between. The V gene's germline CDR1 is SEHNR and CDR2 FQNEAQ (reference sequence). This chain's CDR3 is CASSGLDSSYNEQFF. In DNA form, the CDR3 reads TGTGCCAGCAGCGGGTTGGACAGCTCCTACAATGAGCAGTTCTTC.

The V call is TRBV9, the J call TRBJ2-1; 8 bases are shared with TRBD2. The CDR3 is 16 amino acids. With 3 bases clipped from V and 4 bases from J, the junction kept 9 bases outside the gene matches. The germline gives CDR1 SGDLS, CDR2 YYNGEE. The CDR3 DNA is TGTGCCAGCAGCGGAACTCGGACTAGCTTATACAATGAGCAGTTCTTC. Amino acid sequence: CASSGTRTSLYNEQFF.

V and J are TRBV10-3 and TRBJ2-1; 15 bases map to TRBD2. There are 19 residues in the CDR3. Germline CDR1 ENHRY, CDR2 SYGVKD. V shed 10 bases, J shed 8 bases, and the junction held 21 bases outside the gene matches. CDR3 coding DNA: TGTGCCACTCTAGAGGACAGCAGGACTAGCGGGAGGGCCACCCATGAGCAGTTCTTC. It specifies CATLEDSRTSGRATHEQFF.

This CDR3 reads CASSLYENTEAFF. The CDR3 bases are TGTGCCAGCTCCCTTTACGAGAACACTGAAGCTTTCTTT. The chain is built from TRBV19 and TRBJ1-1; no reliable D call. CDR1 is LNHDA, CDR2 SQIVND, per germline (reference sequence). The CDR3 contains 13 residues. Trimming took 9 bases from V and 1 from J, leaving 12 bases between them.

Regarding this clone: Different DNA sequences within this sample yield the same CDR3. The gene calls are TRBV7-2 and TRBJ2-7; D remains unclear. This CDR3 contains 14 residues. V was pared by 5 bases and J by 2 bases, with 13 bases between. The germline CDR1 and CDR2 sequences are SGHTA and FQGNSA. Here the CDR3 DNA reads TGTGCCAGCAGCCCCCCCGGGTCCACCTACGAGCAGTACTTC. Amino acids: CASSPPGSTYEQYF.

This clone was detected once. The chain employs TRBV15 and TRBJ2-7; unclear D gene. CDR1 is LNHNV, CDR2 YYDKDF, per germline (reference sequence). CDR3 size: 15 residues. V gave up 5 bases and J gave up 5 bases, with 19 bases separating them. CDR3: CATSGRSGLTNEQYF. The CDR3 DNA follows: TGTGCCACCAGCGGGCGTTCCGGCCTAACCAACGAGCAGTACTTC. Using reference TRBV15 and TRBJ2-7 for the parts outside the CDR3, the full variable domain is DAMVIQNPRYQVTQFGKPVTLSCSQTLNHNVMYWYQQKSSQAPKLLFHYYDKDFNNEADTPDNFQSRRPNTSFCFLDIRSPGLGDTAMYLCATSGRSGLTNEQYFGPGTRLTVT.

V and J are TRBV9 and TRBJ2-2; D remains ambiguous. Trimming shortened V by 0 bases and J by 6 bases, and 9 bases separated the two germline ends. Per germline, CDR1 SGDLS and CDR2 YYNGEE. CDR3 size: 14 residues. The DNA for the CDR3 is TGTGCCAGCAGCGTAGATACGGCGTCCGGGGAGCTGTTTTTT. Its translation: CASSVDTASGELFF.

This sequence joins TRBV27 and TRBJ1-5, with D tentatively TRBD1 (6 bases). Between the trimmed V and J ends, which lost 6 bases and 2 bases, there was a span of 14 bases. The CDR3 contains 15 residues. Germline values: CDR1 MNHEY, CDR2 SMNVEV (reference sequence). The CDR3 loop is CASSDGGMGNQPQHF. DNA of the CDR3: TGTGCCAGCAGCGACGGGGGCATGGGCAATCAGCCCCAGCATTTT.

This sequence joins TRBV9 and TRBJ2-1; TRBD2 agrees at 9 bases. With 6 bases clipped from V and 5 bases from J, the junction kept 6 bases outside the gene matches. Germline CDR1 and CDR2: SGDLS and YYNGEE. The CDR3 length is 14 residues. Here the CDR3 reads CASTSGRIHNEQFF. CDR3 bases: TGTGCCAGCACCAGCGGGAGGATCCACAATGAGCAGTTCTTC.

V and J are TRBV27 and TRBJ2-7; the D call may be TRBD1 or TRBD2 (5 bases each). Germline V gives CDR1 MNHEY, CDR2 SMNVEV (reference sequence). With 7 bases removed from V and 2 bases from J, the gap between germline ends came to 12 bases. The CDR3 covers 13 residues. Here the CDR3 reads CASKGPATYEQYF. The CDR3 coding sequence is TGTGCCAGCAAGGGACCTGCAACCTACGAGCAGTACTTC.

The chain recombines TRBV11-2 with TRBJ2-7; D is ambiguous. Germline V CDR1 and CDR2: SGHAT, FQNNGV. V was cut by 7 bases and J by 6 bases, with 16 bases left in between. There are 13 residues in the CDR3. Written as DNA, the CDR3 is TGTGCCAGCAACGAGAATGGGAACTTCGAGCAGTACTTC. This translates into CASNENGNFEQYF.

V gene TRBV4-3 combines with J gene TRBJ2-1; TRBD1 matches at 9 bases. This CDR3 is 15 amino acids long. The junction had 6 bases not matched to a gene; V was cut back by 1 base and J by 8 bases. Germline V gene data show CDR1 as LGHNA and CDR2 as YSLEER. The CDR3 region has the DNA TGCGCCAGCAGCCAAGGGACAGGGGTAAGCGATGAGCAGTTCTTC. It yields the protein CASSQGTGVSDEQFF.

The chain joins TRBV11-2 to TRBJ2-4; D is unclear. The germline CDR1 and CDR2 sequences are SGHAT and FQNNGV. V lost 3 bases and J 2 bases, leaving 11 bases between the germline ends. This CDR3 has 15 amino acids. CDR3 sequence: CASSLALGTKNIQYF. DNA of the CDR3: TGTGCCAGCAGCTTGGCCCTTGGAACCAAAAACATTCAGTACTTC.

The chain combines TRBV28 with TRBJ2-7, with TRBD1 matching over 9 bases. In germline, CDR1 is MDHEN, CDR2 SYDVKM. The CDR3 contains 15 residues. Losses at the gene ends were 5 bases for V and 3 bases for J; bases not matched to a gene: 8. This CDR3 is CASSRTGGAHYEQYF. As DNA, the CDR3 is TGTGCCAGCAGTCGCACAGGGGGCGCCCACTACGAGCAGTACTTC.

The chain is built from TRBV18 and TRBJ2-2, with 9 bases that match TRBD2. This CDR3 spans 17 amino acids. Trimming took 2 bases from V and 4 from J; bases not matched to a gene: 8. The germline V gene has CDR1 KGHSH and CDR2 LQKENI. CDR3 sequence reads: CASSPLRGTSITGELFF. CDR3 nucleotide sequence: TGTGCCAGCTCACCATTACGCGGGACTAGCATCACCGGGGAGCTGTTTTTT.

The chain carries TRBV2 and TRBJ1-2; 9 nucleotides align to TRBD1. Germline lookup yields CDR1 SNHLY and CDR2 FYNNEI. With 6 bases clipped from V and 7 bases from J, the junction kept 12 bases outside the gene matches. This CDR3 has 15 amino acids. CDR3 sequence: CASSLIRTGAVGYTF. The DNA of the CDR3 is TGTGCCAGCAGCCTCATCCGGACAGGGGCGGTTGGCTACACCTTC.

The chain is built from TRBV14 and TRBJ2-3, with TRBD2 identical over 9 bases. CDR1 is SGHDN, CDR2 FVKESK, per germline. V trimming: 1 base; J trimming: 4 bases; junction bases outside the gene matches: 6. The CDR3 extends over 16 amino acids. CDR3 residues: CASSQAVLAGADTQYF. The CDR3 DNA follows: TGTGCCAGCAGCCAAGCGGTGTTAGCGGGAGCAGATACGCAGTATTTT.

This clone was observed a single time. This chain links TRBV5-1 with TRBJ2-2; 7 bases match TRBD1. Germline trimming cut 4 bases from V and 3 bases from J; bases unmatched to any gene: 6. The germline V gene has CDR1 SGHRS and CDR2 YFSETQ. The CDR3 spans 15 residues. In DNA form, the CDR3 reads TGCGCCAGCAGCCTGAGACAGGGCTACACCGGGGAGCTGTTTTTT. It codes for CASSLRQGYTGELFF.

Concerning this clone itself: The junction differs from germline at one of its ends, possibly a read error. The chain's CDR3 is CASSPPSNEQYF. CDR3 DNA sequence: TGTGCCAGCAGTCCTCCCTCCAACGAGCAGTACTTC. The rearrangement uses TRBV6-6 and TRBJ2-7; no firm D call. Germline V gene lookup returns CDR1 MNHNY and CDR2 SVGAGI (reference sequence). The CDR3 is 12 residues long.

This clone was seen once. The chain couples TRBV10-1 to TRBJ2-7; 8 positions match TRBD1. This CDR3 contains 14 residues. The trim removed 4 bases at V and 3 bases at J, leaving 5 bases unmatched. In germline, CDR1 is WNHNN, CDR2 SYGVQD (reference sequence). For the CDR3, the DNA is TGCGCCAGCAGTGGCGGGACAGGCGGCTACGAGCAGTACTTC. This translates into CASSGGTGGYEQYF.